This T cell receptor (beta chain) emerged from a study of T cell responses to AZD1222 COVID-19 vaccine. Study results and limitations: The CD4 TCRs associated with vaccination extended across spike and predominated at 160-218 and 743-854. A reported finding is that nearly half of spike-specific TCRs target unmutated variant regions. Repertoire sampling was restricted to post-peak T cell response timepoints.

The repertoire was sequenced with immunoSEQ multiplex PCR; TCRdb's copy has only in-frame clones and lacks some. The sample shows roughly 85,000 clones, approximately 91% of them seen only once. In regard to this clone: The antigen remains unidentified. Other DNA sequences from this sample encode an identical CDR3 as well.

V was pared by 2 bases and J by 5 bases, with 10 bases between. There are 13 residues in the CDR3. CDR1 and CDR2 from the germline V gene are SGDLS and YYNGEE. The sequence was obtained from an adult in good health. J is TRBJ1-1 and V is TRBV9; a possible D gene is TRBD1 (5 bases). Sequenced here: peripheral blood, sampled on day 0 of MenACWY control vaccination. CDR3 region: CASSVGGRTEAFF. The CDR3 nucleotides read TGTGCCAGCAGCGTGGGGGGAAGGACTGAAGCTTTCTTT.